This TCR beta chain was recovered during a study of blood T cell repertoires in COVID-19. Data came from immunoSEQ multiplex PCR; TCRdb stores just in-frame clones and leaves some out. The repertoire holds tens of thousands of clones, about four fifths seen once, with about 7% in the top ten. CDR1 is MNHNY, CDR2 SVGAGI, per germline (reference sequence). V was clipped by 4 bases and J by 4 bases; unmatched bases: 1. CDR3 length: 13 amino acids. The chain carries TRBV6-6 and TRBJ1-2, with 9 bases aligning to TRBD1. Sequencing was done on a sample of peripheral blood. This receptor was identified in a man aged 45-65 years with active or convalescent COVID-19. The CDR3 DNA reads TGTGCCAGCAGTTCGGGACAGGGCTATGGCTACACCTTC. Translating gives CASSSGQGYGYTF.